Below are 26 T cell receptor beta chains sequenced from a single sample in a study of T cell changes during pregnancy in multiple sclerosis. Clones were sequenced by immunoSEQ multiplex PCR, and TCRdb holds only the in-frame ones, with some missing. The table records 77,000 or so clones, around 93% of them present only once. The source was peripheral blood, collected in the second trimester of pregnancy. All receptors derive from a female donor in good health, enrolled as a control in a pregnancy study.

This chain uses TRBV25-1 with TRBJ2-7; D might be TRBD2 (5 bases). V lost 4 bases and J 2 bases, leaving 12 bases between the germline ends. Per germline, CDR1 MGHDK and CDR2 SYGVNS. The CDR3 extends over 14 amino acids. Here the CDR3 DNA reads TGTGCCAGCAGTGGGCTTAGTAGCGCCTACGAGCAGTACTTC. It encodes CASSGLSSAYEQYF.

The chain carries TRBV7-9 and TRBJ1-2; tentatively, D is TRBD1 (6 bases). The germline V gene encodes CDR1 SEHNR and CDR2 FQNEAQ (reference sequence). There are 14 residues in the CDR3. The V and J ends lost 1 base and 5 bases respectively, with 11 bases between them. The CDR3 sequence is CASSLGGQGYGYTF. The CDR3 DNA reads TGTGCCAGCAGCTTAGGAGGTCAGGGGTATGGCTACACCTTC.

This clone was picked up one time. The CDR3 DNA sequence: TGTGCCAGCAGCTTTGCGGGGGGCAGTAGCTATGGCTACACCTTC. This codes for CASSFAGGSSYGYTF. The rearrangement uses TRBV7-3 and TRBJ1-2; tentative D call: TRBD1 (6 bases). Germline CDR1 and CDR2: SGHTA and FQGTGA. Deletions cut 3 bases from V and 4 bases from J, with 15 bases between. The CDR3 loop spans 15 amino acids.

V gene TRBV6-6 combines with J gene TRBJ1-4, with 7 bases lining up with TRBD1. The CDR3 contains 15 residues. The J segment lost 7 bases and the V segment lost 5 bases, leaving 10 bases of the junction unmatched. Germline CDR1 and CDR2: MNHNY and SVGAGI (reference sequence). In nucleotides, the CDR3 is TGTGCCAGCAGTAATCGACAGGGTATAAGTGAAAAACTGTTTTTT. As protein: CASSNRQGISEKLFF.

The chain uses TRBV6-5 and TRBJ1-2; D is undetermined. V gave up 7 bases and J gave up 3 bases, with 6 bases separating them. Germline CDR1 is MNHEY and CDR2 is SVGAGI. The CDR3 is 11 residues long. CDR3 bases: TGTGCCAGCACCCCGGACTATGGCTACACCTTC. Translation: CASTPDYGYTF.

This chain uses TRBV7-2 with TRBJ1-1; possibly TRBD1 for D (6 bases). Germline assignment: CDR1 SGHTA and CDR2 FQGNSA. V was clipped by 1 base and J by 6 bases, with 15 bases between them. This CDR3 is built from 15 residues. In nucleotides, the CDR3 is TGTGCCAGCAGCTTAGACTCCCAGGGGAGGGCTGAAGCTTTCTTT. Translated: CASSLDSQGRAEAFF.

This clone has just a few counts. The chain couples TRBV20-1 to TRBJ1-4; TRBD1 might be the D (6 bases). Germline CDR1 is DFQATT and CDR2 is SNEGSKA (reference sequence). Trimming pared 3 bases from V and 8 bases from J, leaving 7 bases between. The CDR3 runs 11 residues. The CDR3 DNA reads TGCAGTGCTAGGGACAGCGAAAAACTGTTTTTT. Amino acids: CSARDSEKLFF.

This clone appeared a few times. The genes are TRBV19 and TRBJ1-1; 7 nucleotides align to TRBD1. CDR1 and CDR2 from the germline V gene are LNHDA and SQIVND (reference sequence). With 4 bases clipped from V and 3 bases from J, the junction kept 5 bases outside the gene matches. This CDR3 has 14 residues. CDR3 nucleotide sequence: TGTGCCAGTAGTACCACAGGGGCGGACACTGAAGCTTTCTTT. Translated: CASSTTGADTEAFF.

The rearrangement links TRBV10-3 to TRBJ2-7; 10 positions agree with TRBD1. The CDR3 length is 16 residues. Germline loops: CDR1 ENHRY, CDR2 SYGVKD. V lost 0 bases and J lost 4; bases outside the gene matches: 6. CDR3 sequence reads: CAISESRGTGAYEQYF. CDR3 coding DNA: TGTGCCATCAGTGAGTCAAGAGGGACAGGGGCTTACGAGCAGTACTTC.

The V call is TRBV7-2, the J call TRBJ2-3, with 8 bases identical to TRBD2. The V and J ends lost 5 bases and 7 bases, in that order; junction bases with no gene match: 14. CDR1 and CDR2 (germline): SGHTA, FQGNSA. The CDR3 is 16 residues long. Here the CDR3 reads CASSLGARGGPNTQYF. The CDR3 bases are TGTGCCAGCAGCCTAGGGGCTCGGGGGGGGCCGAATACGCAGTATTTT.

The J gene is TRBJ2-7, the V gene TRBV7-9; 7 bases are a match to TRBD1. Germline V gives CDR1 SEHNR, CDR2 FQNEAQ (reference sequence). J lost 5 bases, V lost 5 bases, and 12 bases had no gene match. This CDR3 comprises 15 residues. For the CDR3, the DNA is TGTGCCAGCAGCCCCGGTTCAGGGGGACCGAACGAGCAGTACTTC. It translates to CASSPGSGGPNEQYF.

This clone showed up just once. The gene calls are TRBV4-1 and TRBJ1-3; weak D call: TRBD1 (5 bases). The CDR3 consists of 17 residues. From germline, CDR1 is MGHRA and CDR2 YSYEKL. The germline V and J ends were trimmed by 0 bases and 5 bases, with 17 bases remaining between them. The CDR3: CASSQDISPGKRNTIYF. The CDR3, as DNA: TGCGCCAGCAGCCAAGATATTTCACCAGGGAAGAGAAACACCATATATTTT.

This sequence joins TRBV4-2 and TRBJ1-6; the match to TRBD1 covers 8 bases. The germline V gene encodes CDR1 LGHNA and CDR2 YNFKEQ. V trimming: 2 bases; J trimming: 7 bases; junction bases outside the gene matches: 7. The CDR3 extends over 16 amino acids. The CDR3 protein is CASSQSQDRVNSPLHF. DNA of the CDR3: TGTGCCAGCAGCCAATCTCAGGACAGGGTGAATTCACCCCTCCACTTT.

The V and J genes are TRBV9 and TRBJ2-3; 8 nucleotides align to TRBD2. This CDR3 has 16 residues. Germline V lookup: CDR1 SGDLS, CDR2 YYNGEE. Germline trimming cut 4 bases from V and 2 bases from J; bases unmatched to any gene: 9. CDR3 in DNA: TGTGCCAGCAGCCCCTATAGCGGGGTTTACACAGATACGCAGTATTTT. It encodes CASSPYSGVYTDTQYF. Full variable domain (outside the CDR3, taken from reference TRBV9 and TRBJ2-3): DSGVTQTPKHLITATGQRVTLRCSPRSGDLSVYWYQQSLDQGLQFLIQYYNGEERAKGNILERFSAQQFPDLHSELNLSSLELGDSALYFCASSPYSGVYTDTQYFGPGTRLTVL.

The V and J genes are TRBV5-6 and TRBJ2-2, with 8 nucleotides matching TRBD1. Germline V gene lookup returns CDR1 SGHDT and CDR2 YYEEEE. V trimming: 3 bases; J trimming: 2 bases; junction bases outside the gene matches: 6. The CDR3 is 16 residues long. This CDR3 reads CASSYGTGANTGELFF. The CDR3 bases are TGTGCCAGCAGCTACGGGACAGGAGCTAACACCGGGGAGCTGTTTTTT.

This clone showed up just a few times. V gene TRBV4-1 combines with J gene TRBJ1-4; 10 nucleotides align to TRBD1. V dropped 5 bases and J dropped 5; count of bases not matched to a gene: 5. The CDR3 covers 15 residues. CDR1 and CDR2 from the germline V gene are MGHRA and YSYEKL. The CDR3 here is CASSSRTGGNEKLFF. CDR3 in DNA: TGCGCCAGCAGCTCCCGGACAGGGGGGAATGAAAAACTGTTTTTT.

The chain couples TRBV28 to TRBJ2-6; 10 bases align to TRBD2. Germline CDR1 is MDHEN and CDR2 is SYDVKM. J lost 2 bases, V lost 6 bases, and 7 bases had no gene match. The CDR3 contains 17 residues. The CDR3 coding sequence is TGTGCCAGCAGCCTTCTAGCGGGGGCCGCTGGGGCCAACGTCCTGACTTTC. This gives the protein CASSLLAGAAGANVLTF.

The CDR3 region is CASSPPGGQVGGDTQYF. The CDR3 nucleotides are TGTGCCAGCAGCCCCCCCGGGGGGCAAGTCGGTGGAGATACGCAGTATTTT. The rearrangement joins TRBV7-9 to TRBJ2-3; tentatively, D is TRBD2 (7 bases). Germline CDR1 is SEHNR and CDR2 is FQNEAQ (reference sequence). This CDR3 has 17 amino acids. Trimming shortened V by 5 bases and J by 5 bases, and 23 bases separated the two germline ends.

V is TRBV2 and J is TRBJ2-7; 9 nucleotides align to TRBD1. The ends lost 6 bases at V and 1 base at J; junction bases unmatched: 4. The CDR3 loop spans 14 amino acids. Germline V CDR1 and CDR2: SNHLY, FYNNEI. The CDR3 sequence: CASRPGQGSYEQYF. The CDR3, as DNA: TGTGCCAGCAGGCCGGGACAGGGTTCCTACGAGCAGTACTTC.

The chain employs TRBV18 and TRBJ1-1; tentative D call: TRBD1 (5 bases). The V and J ends lost 3 bases and 5 bases respectively, with 22 bases between them. Germline CDR1 KGHSH, CDR2 LQKENI. CDR3 length: 17 amino acids. CDR3 in DNA: TGTGCCAGCTCACCCAGGGTTTGGGAAACTAAGGAAACTGAAGCTTTCTTT. Protein: CASSPRVWETKETEAFF.

On this clone itself: The same CDR3 can be traced to other DNA sequences in this sample. V gene TRBV18 combines with J gene TRBJ2-2; tentative D call: TRBD1 (6 bases). The CDR3 runs 15 residues. V dropped 3 bases and J dropped 2 bases, with 10 bases sitting between them. The germline gives CDR1 KGHSH, CDR2 LQKENI. The CDR3 coding sequence is TGTGCCAGCTCACCCCGGACAGTTAACACCGGGGAGCTGTTTTTT. As protein: CASSPRTVNTGELFF.

The chain employs TRBV27 and TRBJ1-1; D might be TRBD1 (6 bases). Looked up from germline, CDR1 is MNHEY and CDR2 is SMNVEV (reference sequence). Trimming pared 7 bases from V and 1 base from J, leaving 16 bases between. There are 15 residues in the CDR3. In DNA, the CDR3 is TGTGCCAGCAATACATTCAGGGGTAAGAACACTGAAGCTTTCTTT. This encodes CASNTFRGKNTEAFF.

The rearrangement joins TRBV4-3 to TRBJ1-1; the match to TRBD1 covers 7 bases. Per the germline V gene, CDR1 is LGHNA and CDR2 is YSLEER. CDR3 length: 14 amino acids. The J segment lost 3 bases and the V segment lost 4 bases, leaving 5 bases of the junction unmatched. CDR3 loop: CASSRDRADTEAFF. Written as DNA, the CDR3 is TGCGCCAGCAGCCGAGACAGGGCCGACACTGAAGCTTTCTTT.

The gene calls are TRBV7-2 and TRBJ2-5, with 7 bases identical to TRBD2. V gave up 1 base and J gave up 7 bases; unmatched junction bases: 6. The CDR3 sequence is 14 residues long. Germline V gene lookup returns CDR1 SGHTA and CDR2 FQGNSA. CDR3 DNA: TGTGCCAGCAGCTTAGTCATGGGGGAGGGGACCCAGTACTTC. Amino acids: CASSLVMGEGTQYF.

V usage is TRBV7-8 and J usage is TRBJ1-2; a weak D match, TRBD1 (5 bases). Germline CDR1 is SGHVS and CDR2 is FQNEAQ. The CDR3 has 14 residues. With 10 bases removed from V and 4 bases from J, the gap between germline ends came to 19 bases. CDR3 amino acids: CAIWRDSPPYGYTF. The CDR3 DNA follows: TGTGCCATCTGGCGGGACTCGCCACCCTATGGCTACACCTTC.

The count of this clone is one. V gene TRBV6-6 combines with J gene TRBJ1-2; the match to TRBD1 covers 8 bases. The CDR3 contains 14 residues. The germline V gene has CDR1 MNHNY and CDR2 SVGAGI (reference sequence). V was clipped by 5 bases and J by 2 bases; unmatched bases: 4. The CDR3 region has the DNA TGTGCCAGCAGTCGGGGGGACAGGAACTATGGCTACACCTTC. It specifies CASSRGDRNYGYTF.